Shown below are 27 T cell receptor beta chains from a single sample sequenced in a study of blood T cell repertoires in COVID-19. The method was immunoSEQ multiplex PCR; TCRdb's version includes in-frame clones alone and lacks a portion of them. This table has roughly 250,000 clones, about 80% appearing once. The sample was peripheral blood. Source of these receptors: a man aged 50-59 years with active or convalescent COVID-19.

The chain uses TRBV7-9 and TRBJ1-1; no clear D. From germline, CDR1 is SEHNR and CDR2 FQNEAQ (reference sequence). V lost 5 bases and J 2 bases, leaving 18 bases between the germline ends. The CDR3 runs 16 residues. In DNA, the CDR3 is TGTGCCAGCAGCCCCACCGGGAGAGGGATTAACACTGAAGCTTTCTTT. Translating it yields CASSPTGRGINTEAFF. Full variable domain (outside the CDR3, taken from reference TRBV7-9 and TRBJ1-1): DTGVSQNPRHKITKRGQNVTFRCDPISEHNRLYWYRQTLGQGPEFLTYFQNEAQLEKSRLLSDRFSAERPKGSFSTLEIQRTEQGDSAMYLCASSPTGRGINTEAFFGQGTRLTVV.

V and J are TRBV27 and TRBJ2-3; no firm D call. The CDR3 length is 14 residues. Deletions cut 3 bases from V and 4 bases from J, with 11 bases between. The germline CDR1 and CDR2 sequences are MNHEY and SMNVEV (reference sequence). The CDR3 region is CASSFPYRADTQYF. The CDR3 DNA reads as TGTGCCAGCAGTTTCCCCTACCGCGCAGATACGCAGTATTTT.

The chain recombines TRBV7-6 with TRBJ2-3; weak D call: TRBD2 (7 bases). The CDR3 is 17 residues long. The germline V gene encodes CDR1 SGHVS and CDR2 FNYEAQ. V lost 1 base to trimming and J lost 0 bases, with 14 bases between them. CDR3 sequence reads: CASSLVGGGLSTDTQYF. Written as DNA, the CDR3 is TGTGCCAGCAGCTTAGTTGGCGGGGGCTTAAGCACAGATACGCAGTATTTT.

This clone showed up just once. The V and J genes are TRBV27 and TRBJ2-1; D might be TRBD1 (6 bases). Trimming cost V 7 bases and J 5 bases, with 12 bases left between them. Germline CDR1 is MNHEY and CDR2 is SMNVEV (reference sequence). The CDR3 is 13 amino acids. The CDR3 spells CASTPQGNNEQFF. The DNA of the CDR3 is TGTGCCAGCACCCCCCAGGGGAACAATGAGCAGTTCTTC.

The chain links TRBV2 to TRBJ1-5; 9 bases map to TRBD1. This CDR3 has 14 amino acids. Germline-derived CDR1 and CDR2 are SNHLY and FYNNEI. Losses at the gene ends were 9 bases for V and 6 bases for J; bases not matched to a gene: 9. This CDR3 reads CASIRTGDGQPQHF. The CDR3 DNA is TGTGCCAGTATTCGGACAGGGGATGGTCAGCCCCAGCATTTT.

The gene calls are TRBV6-5 and TRBJ2-2; 9 nucleotides match TRBD2. The V gene's germline CDR1 is MNHEY and CDR2 SVGAGI. The trim removed 6 bases at V and 8 bases at J, leaving 10 bases unmatched. This CDR3 is built from 15 residues. CDR3 residues: CASRRSGGGDGELFF. CDR3 in DNA: TGTGCCAGCAGGCGTAGCGGGGGAGGAGATGGGGAGCTGTTTTTT.

V gene TRBV2 combines with J gene TRBJ2-7, with TRBD1 matching 7 bases. There are 14 residues in the CDR3. Germline CDR1 reads SNHLY; CDR2 reads FYNNEI. V lost 5 bases and J lost 2; bases outside the gene matches: 6. The CDR3 nucleotides are TGTGCCAGCAGTACGGGACAGAGGACCTACGAGCAGTACTTC. This sequence encodes CASSTGQRTYEQYF.

Here the CDR3 DNA reads TGTGCCAGCAGCTTTAGGGAGTACAATGAGCAGTTCTTC. Translated: CASSFREYNEQFF. The chain couples TRBV7-9 to TRBJ2-1; tentative D call: TRBD2 (5 bases). From germline, CDR1 is SEHNR and CDR2 FQNEAQ (reference sequence). This CDR3 region has 13 residues. V dropped 3 bases and J dropped 4 bases, with 7 bases sitting between them.

The chain couples TRBV5-1 to TRBJ1-5; 8 positions agree with TRBD1. CDR1 and CDR2 (germline): SGHRS, YFSETQ. J lost 0 bases, V lost 3 bases, and 14 bases had no gene match. The CDR3 covers 19 residues. CDR3 coding DNA: TGCGCCAGCAGCTCTTCCTATACAGGGGGAGGATATAGCAATCAGCCCCAGCATTTT. Amino acid sequence: CASSSSYTGGGYSNQPQHF. Based on the CDR3 plus reference TRBV5-1 and TRBJ1-5, the full variable domain is KAGVTQTPRYLIKTRGQQVTLSCSPISGHRSVSWYQQTPGQGLQFLFEYFSETQRNKGNFPGRFSGRQFSNSRSEMNVSTLELGDSALYLCASSSSYTGGGYSNQPQHFGDGTRLSIL.

J is TRBJ2-7 and V is TRBV5-1, with TRBD1 matching over 9 bases. In germline, CDR1 is SGHRS, CDR2 YFSETQ. The CDR3 spans 16 residues. V trimming: 6 bases; J trimming: 7 bases; junction bases outside the gene matches: 17. CDR3 protein: CASTARGGQGVREQYF. As DNA, the CDR3 is TGCGCCAGCACCGCCCGTGGGGGACAGGGAGTACGAGAGCAGTACTTC.

This clone showed up just once. The chain employs TRBV5-6 and TRBJ1-1; 7 bases fit TRBD1. CDR1 is SGHDT and CDR2 is YYEEEE in the germline V gene. The CDR3 consists of 12 residues. J was trimmed by 6 bases and V by 2 bases; bases with no gene match: 1. The CDR3 sequence: CASSFGTAEAFF. The CDR3 region has the DNA TGTGCCAGCAGCTTCGGGACAGCTGAAGCTTTCTTT.

This chain joins TRBV7-9 and TRBJ1-1; 9 nucleotides match TRBD1. Germline CDR1 reads SEHNR; CDR2 reads FQNEAQ (reference sequence). The CDR3 totals 16 residues. Unmatched junction bases numbered 13, after V lost 5 bases and J lost 6 bases. As DNA, the CDR3 is TGTGCCAGCAGCCTTGGCGACAGGGGGAGATTGGCTGAAGCTTTCTTT. Its translation is CASSLGDRGRLAEAFF.

This clone showed up just a few times. The V gene is TRBV20-1, the J gene TRBJ2-7; 8 bases are a match to TRBD1. Trimming took 3 bases from V and 5 from J; bases not matched to a gene: 12. The CDR3 sequence is 15 residues long. Germline assignment: CDR1 DFQATT and CDR2 SNEGSKA (reference sequence). The CDR3 coding sequence is TGCAGTGCTAGTGTCCCTACCGGACAGGGCCACGAGCAGTACTTC. As protein: CSASVPTGQGHEQYF.

V gene TRBV27 combines with J gene TRBJ2-5; 9 bases map to TRBD1. V dropped 4 bases and J dropped 7; count of bases not matched to a gene: 13. CDR1 is MNHEY and CDR2 is SMNVEV in the germline V gene (reference sequence). The CDR3 runs to 16 residues. CDR3 bases: TGTGCCAGCAGTTCACCCCCGGGACAGGGTCCGGGGACCCAGTACTTC. This sequence encodes CASSSPPGQGPGTQYF.

V gene TRBV24-1 combines with J gene TRBJ1-2, with D possibly being TRBD1 (5 bases). Germline values: CDR1 KGHDR, CDR2 SFDVKD. This CDR3 contains 15 residues. V dropped 1 base and J dropped 3 bases, with 11 bases sitting between them. The CDR3 protein is CATSDFPGWDYGYTF. The DNA for the CDR3 is TGTGCCACCAGTGATTTTCCAGGGTGGGACTATGGCTACACCTTC.

The chain links TRBV30 to TRBJ1-1, with TRBD1 matching 7 bases. This CDR3 has 14 amino acids. The V segment lost 3 bases and the J segment 2 bases; nucleotides outside the gene matches: 6. Germline CDR1 and CDR2: GTSNPN and SVGIG (reference sequence). CDR3 amino acids: CAWSLAGGNTEAFF. Here the CDR3 DNA reads TGTGCCTGGAGCCTCGCAGGGGGTAACACTGAAGCTTTCTTT.

This chain joins TRBV3-1 (or the pseudogene TRBV3-2) and TRBJ2-1; D possibly corresponds to TRBD2 (6 bases). The ends were cut back, 1 base at V and 4 bases at J, with 11 bases in the middle. Per germline, CDR1 LGHDT and CDR2 YNNKEL (reference sequence). The CDR3 extends over 15 amino acids. DNA for the CDR3: TGTGCCAGCAGCCAAGTGGCGGGGCCTTACAATGAGCAGTTCTTC. Translating gives CASSQVAGPYNEQFF.

The rearrangement links TRBV2 to TRBJ2-7, with a tentative D call TRBD1 (6 bases). The V end lost 6 bases, the J end lost 0 bases, and 15 bases lay between the germline ends. Germline CDR1 SNHLY, CDR2 FYNNEI. CDR3 size: 15 residues. CDR3 region: CASRERTVYSYEQYF. CDR3 bases: TGTGCCAGCAGGGAGAGGACAGTTTACTCCTACGAGCAGTACTTC.

This clone turned up a few times. The chain carries TRBV30 and TRBJ2-2, with D possibly being TRBD1 (6 bases). The CDR3 extends over 14 amino acids. V gave up 8 bases and J gave up 4 bases, with 17 bases separating them. The V gene's germline CDR1 is GTSNPN and CDR2 SVGIG (reference sequence). CDR3 region: CAGKTGSGTGELFF. Written as DNA, the CDR3 is TGTGCCGGAAAAACAGGGTCGGGCACCGGGGAGCTGTTTTTT.

J is TRBJ2-7 and V is TRBV28, with TRBD1 matching 8 bases. The CDR3 runs to 15 residues. Trimming cost V 5 bases and J 4 bases; bases outside gene matches: 10. Germline loops: CDR1 MDHEN, CDR2 SYDVKM. In DNA, the CDR3 is TGTGCCAGCAGTCCCCAGACAGGGGACGGGTACGAGCAGTACTTC. This sequence encodes CASSPQTGDGYEQYF.

This chain uses TRBV28 with TRBJ2-1, with 9 nucleotides matching TRBD2. CDR1 is MDHEN and CDR2 is SYDVKM in the germline V gene. J lost 4 bases, V lost 10 bases, and 17 bases had no gene match. This CDR3 has 17 residues. The chain's CDR3 is CATLTPPGGGGYNEQFF. The DNA for the CDR3 is TGTGCCACCCTTACCCCCCCCGGCGGGGGGGGATACAATGAGCAGTTCTTC.

This clone was detected only a few times. This CDR3 is CASSDQGTRAEAFF. CDR3 coding DNA: TGCGCCAGCAGCGACCAGGGGACACGCGCTGAAGCTTTCTTT. The V and J genes are TRBV5-1 and TRBJ1-1; D is perhaps TRBD1 (6 bases). The CDR3 runs 14 residues. V shed 4 bases and J shed 6 bases, with 16 bases lying between them. From germline, CDR1 is SGHRS and CDR2 YFSETQ.

The sample holds a few counts of this clone. The chain couples TRBV7-9 to TRBJ1-2, with a tentative D call TRBD1 (6 bases). This CDR3 comprises 13 residues. Trimming removed 2 bases from V and 10 bases from J, with 14 bases in between. Germline CDR1 SEHNR, CDR2 FQNEAQ (reference sequence). CDR3 in DNA: TGTGCCAGCAGCTTATCAGGGGAAGTTGACTACACCTTC. Translated, it gives CASSLSGEVDYTF.

Only one count was recorded for this clone. The chain couples TRBV4-3 to TRBJ2-7; 8 bases map to TRBD2. V lost 0 bases, J lost 2 bases, and 3 bases stayed unmatched. This CDR3 contains 15 residues. The germline gives CDR1 LGHNA, CDR2 YSLEER. Written as DNA, the CDR3 is TGCGCCAGCAGCCAAGACGCGGGGGGTGCCTACGAGCAGTACTTC. Protein sequence: CASSQDAGGAYEQYF.

This clone has a handful of counts. V is TRBV19 and J is TRBJ1-5; the D gene is possibly TRBD1 (6 bases). The V and J ends lost 5 bases and 0 bases respectively, with 20 bases between them. This CDR3 region has 18 residues. CDR1 LNHDA and CDR2 SQIVND come from the germline V gene (reference sequence). CDR3 coding DNA: TGTGCCAGTAGTCCCATCACAGGGTTGGGGTATAGCAATCAGCCCCAGCATTTT. The encoded protein is CASSPITGLGYSNQPQHF.

The chain has TRBV18 and TRBJ2-7; D perhaps matches TRBD2 (5 bases). The CDR3 loop spans 12 amino acids. CDR1 KGHSH and CDR2 LQKENI come from the germline V gene. Between the trimmed V and J ends, which lost 2 bases and 7 bases, there was a span of 9 bases. CDR3 sequence: CASSPRTGEQYF. The CDR3 nucleotides read TGTGCCAGCTCACCAAGGACGGGGGAGCAGTACTTC. Combining the CDR3 with reference TRBV18 and TRBJ2-7 gives the whole variable domain NAGVMQNPRHLVRRRGQEARLRCSPMKGHSHVYWYRQLPEEGLKFMVYLQKENIIDESGMPKERFSAEFPKEGPSILRIQQVVRGDSAAYFCASSPRTGEQYFGPGTRLTVT.

The sample holds one count of this clone. This sequence joins TRBV6-5 and TRBJ1-2; tentatively, D is TRBD1 (5 bases). Germline V gene data show CDR1 as MNHEY and CDR2 as SVGAGI. The CDR3 loop spans 15 amino acids. Trimming pared 3 bases from V and 5 bases from J, leaving 16 bases between. CDR3 residues: CASSYGREGRYGYTF. DNA for the CDR3: TGTGCCAGCAGTTATGGGCGAGAGGGGAGGTATGGCTACACCTTC.